This TCR beta chain is drawn from a study of blood T cell repertoires in COVID-19. The method was immunoSEQ multiplex PCR; TCRdb's version includes in-frame clones alone and lacks a portion of them. The sample lists about 180,000 clones, about 79% seen once, with over 12% in the top ten. Recovery among Cohort 3 donors was established by two negative PCRs, clearance, or symptom resolution. Germline CDR1 SGHTA, CDR2 FQGNSA. The CDR3 is made up of 15 amino acids. V gave up 2 bases and J gave up 5 bases, with 13 bases separating them. The chain employs TRBV7-2 and TRBJ2-1; tentatively, D is TRBD1 (7 bases). This clonotype was obtained from a man aged 50-59 years who had recovered from COVID-19. Specimen: PBMCs or T cells enriched from blood (not recorded which). This CDR3 reads CASSLSGGNHNEQFF. As DNA, the CDR3 is TGTGCCAGCAGCTTATCAGGGGGGAACCACAATGAGCAGTTCTTC.